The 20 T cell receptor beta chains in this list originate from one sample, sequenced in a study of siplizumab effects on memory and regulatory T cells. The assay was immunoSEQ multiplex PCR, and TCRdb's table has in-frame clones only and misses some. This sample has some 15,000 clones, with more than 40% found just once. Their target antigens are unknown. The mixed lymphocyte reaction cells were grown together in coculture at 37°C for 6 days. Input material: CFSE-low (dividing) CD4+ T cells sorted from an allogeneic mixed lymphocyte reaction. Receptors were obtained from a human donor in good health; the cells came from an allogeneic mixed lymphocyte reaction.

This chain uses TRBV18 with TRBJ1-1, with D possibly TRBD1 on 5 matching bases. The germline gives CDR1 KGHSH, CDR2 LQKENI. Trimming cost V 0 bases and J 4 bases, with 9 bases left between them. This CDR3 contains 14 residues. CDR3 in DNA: TGTGCCAGCTCACCACCGAGGGGAACCACTGAAGCTTTCTTT. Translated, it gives CASSPPRGTTEAFF.

DNA for the CDR3: TGTGCCAGCAGACTAGCGGGAGGGCGCGGGACCGGGGAGCTGTTTTTT. Amino acids: CASRLAGGRGTGELFF. The gene calls are TRBV7-2 and TRBJ2-2, with 13 bases identical to TRBD2. This CDR3 has 16 residues. Per germline, CDR1 SGHTA and CDR2 FQGNSA. V trimming: 6 bases; J trimming: 5 bases; junction bases outside the gene matches: 6. Variable domain in full (rest from reference TRBV7-2 and TRBJ2-2): GAGVSQSPSNKVTEKGKDVELRCDPISGHTALYWYRQSLGQGLEFLIYFQGNSAPDKSGLPSDRFSAERTGGSVSTLTIQRTQQEDSAVYLCASRLAGGRGTGELFFGEGSRLTVL.

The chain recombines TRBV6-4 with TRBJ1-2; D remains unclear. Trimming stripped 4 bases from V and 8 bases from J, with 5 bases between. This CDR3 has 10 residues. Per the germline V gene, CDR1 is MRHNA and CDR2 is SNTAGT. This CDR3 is CASSGYGYTF. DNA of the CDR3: TGTGCCAGCAGTGGCTACGGCTACACCTTC.

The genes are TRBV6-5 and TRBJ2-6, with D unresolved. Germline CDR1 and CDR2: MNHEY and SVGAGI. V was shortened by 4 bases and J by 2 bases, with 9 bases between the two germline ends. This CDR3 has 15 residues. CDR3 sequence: CASSWGSAGANVLTF. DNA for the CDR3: TGTGCCAGCAGTTGGGGATCCGCTGGGGCCAACGTCCTGACTTTC.

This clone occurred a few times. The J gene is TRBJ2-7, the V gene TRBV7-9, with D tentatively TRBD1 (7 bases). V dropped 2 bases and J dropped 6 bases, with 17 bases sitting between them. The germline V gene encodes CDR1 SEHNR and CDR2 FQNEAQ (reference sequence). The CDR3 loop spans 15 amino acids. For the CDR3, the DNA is TGTGCCAGCAGCTTATTTGCCAGGGGGGCCGGCGAGCAGTACTTC. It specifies CASSLFARGAGEQYF.

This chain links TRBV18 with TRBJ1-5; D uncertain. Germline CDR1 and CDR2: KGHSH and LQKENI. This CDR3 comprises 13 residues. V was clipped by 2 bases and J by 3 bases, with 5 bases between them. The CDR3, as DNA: TGTGCCAGCTCACCAGGCCTCAATCAGCCCCAGCATTTT. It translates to CASSPGLNQPQHF. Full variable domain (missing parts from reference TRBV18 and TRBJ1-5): NAGVMQNPRHLVRRRGQEARLRCSPMKGHSHVYWYRQLPEEGLKFMVYLQKENIIDESGMPKERFSAEFPKEGPSILRIQQVVRGDSAAYFCASSPGLNQPQHFGDGTRLSIL.

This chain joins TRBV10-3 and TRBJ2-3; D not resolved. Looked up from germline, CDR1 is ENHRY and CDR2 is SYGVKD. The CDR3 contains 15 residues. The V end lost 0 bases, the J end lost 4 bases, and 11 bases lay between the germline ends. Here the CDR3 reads CAISESKPASDTQYF. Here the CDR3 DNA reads TGTGCCATCAGTGAGTCGAAACCCGCCTCAGATACGCAGTATTTT.

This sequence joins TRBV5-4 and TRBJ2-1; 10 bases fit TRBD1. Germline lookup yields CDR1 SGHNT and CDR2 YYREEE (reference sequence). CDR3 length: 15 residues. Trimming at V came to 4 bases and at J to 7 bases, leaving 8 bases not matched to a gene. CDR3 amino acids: CASSPRTGGSNEQFF. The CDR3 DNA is TGTGCCAGCAGCCCTAGGACAGGGGGGAGTAATGAGCAGTTCTTC.

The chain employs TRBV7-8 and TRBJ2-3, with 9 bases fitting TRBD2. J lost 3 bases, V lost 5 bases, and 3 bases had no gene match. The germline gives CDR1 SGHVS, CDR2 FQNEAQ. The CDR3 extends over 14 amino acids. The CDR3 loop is CASSPGLATDTQYF. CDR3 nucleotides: TGTGCCAGCAGCCCAGGACTAGCGACAGATACGCAGTATTTT.

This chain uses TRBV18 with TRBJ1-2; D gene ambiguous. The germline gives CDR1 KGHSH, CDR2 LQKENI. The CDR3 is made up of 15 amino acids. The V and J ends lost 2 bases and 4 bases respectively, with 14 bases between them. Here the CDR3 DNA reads TGTGCCAGCTCACCATATGCAGGCGGCGTCTATGGCTACACCTTC. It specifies CASSPYAGGVYGYTF.

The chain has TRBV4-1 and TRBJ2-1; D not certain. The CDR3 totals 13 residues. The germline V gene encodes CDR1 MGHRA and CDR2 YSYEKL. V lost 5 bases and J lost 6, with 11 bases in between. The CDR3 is CASSSPPSNEQFF. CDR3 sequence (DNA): TGCGCCAGCAGCTCTCCCCCCTCCAATGAGCAGTTCTTC.

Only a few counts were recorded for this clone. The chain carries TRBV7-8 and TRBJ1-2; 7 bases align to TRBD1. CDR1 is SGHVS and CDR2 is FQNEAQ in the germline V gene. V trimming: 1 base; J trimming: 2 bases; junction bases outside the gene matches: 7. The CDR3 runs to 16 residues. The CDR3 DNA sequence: TGTGCCAGCAGCTTAGGCCCAGGGGGAGCCAACTATGGCTACACCTTC. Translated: CASSLGPGGANYGYTF.

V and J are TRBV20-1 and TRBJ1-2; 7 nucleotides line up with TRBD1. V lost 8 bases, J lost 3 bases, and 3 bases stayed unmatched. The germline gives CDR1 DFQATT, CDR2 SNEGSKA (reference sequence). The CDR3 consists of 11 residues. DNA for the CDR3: TGCAGTCTTGGACAGGACTATGGCTACACCTTC. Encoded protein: CSLGQDYGYTF.

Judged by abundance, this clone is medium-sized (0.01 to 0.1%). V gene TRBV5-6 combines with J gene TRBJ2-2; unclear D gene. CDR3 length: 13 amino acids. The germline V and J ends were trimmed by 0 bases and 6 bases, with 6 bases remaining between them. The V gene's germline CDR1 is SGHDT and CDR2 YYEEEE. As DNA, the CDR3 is TGTGCCAGCAGCTTGGACTTAGCCGGGGAGCTGTTTTTT. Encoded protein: CASSLDLAGELFF.

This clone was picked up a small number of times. For the CDR3, the DNA is TGTGCCTGGAGCCAGGGGGATCAGCCCCAGCATTTT. This translates into CAWSQGDQPQHF. The rearrangement uses TRBV30 and TRBJ1-5; TRBD1 aligns across 7 bases. The V gene end was trimmed by 3 bases and the J gene end by 5 bases; junction bases not matched to a gene: 1. Germline CDR1 is GTSNPN and CDR2 is SVGIG (reference sequence). The CDR3 consists of 12 residues.

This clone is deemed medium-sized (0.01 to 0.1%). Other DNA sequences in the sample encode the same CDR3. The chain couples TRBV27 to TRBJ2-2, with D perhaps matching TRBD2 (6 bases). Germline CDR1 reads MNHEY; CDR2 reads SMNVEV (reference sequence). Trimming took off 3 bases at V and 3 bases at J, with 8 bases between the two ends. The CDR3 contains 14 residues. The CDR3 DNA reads TGTGCCAGCAGTTTGAGGAGGGACACCGGGGAGCTGTTTTTT. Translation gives CASSLRRDTGELFF.

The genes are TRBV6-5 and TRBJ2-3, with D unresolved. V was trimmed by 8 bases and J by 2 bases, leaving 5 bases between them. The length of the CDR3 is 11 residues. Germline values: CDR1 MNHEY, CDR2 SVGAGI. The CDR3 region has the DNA TGTGCCAGCCGGATCACAGATACGCAGTATTTT. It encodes CASRITDTQYF.

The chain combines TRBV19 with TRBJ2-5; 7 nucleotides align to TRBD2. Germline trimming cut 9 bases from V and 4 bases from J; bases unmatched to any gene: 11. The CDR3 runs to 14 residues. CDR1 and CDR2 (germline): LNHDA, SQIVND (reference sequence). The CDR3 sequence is CASKETGGRETQYF. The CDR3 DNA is TGTGCCAGCAAAGAGACCGGGGGGAGAGAGACCCAGTACTTC.

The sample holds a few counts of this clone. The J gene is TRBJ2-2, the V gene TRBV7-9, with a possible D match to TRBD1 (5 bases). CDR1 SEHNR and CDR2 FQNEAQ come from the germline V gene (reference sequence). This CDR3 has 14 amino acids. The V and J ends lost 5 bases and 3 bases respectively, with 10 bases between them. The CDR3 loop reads CASSPRQYTGELFF. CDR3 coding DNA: TGTGCCAGCAGCCCCAGACAGTACACCGGGGAGCTGTTTTTT.

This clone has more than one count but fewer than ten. The CDR3 sequence is CASSYSDRSSYGYTF. DNA of the CDR3: TGTGCCAGCAGTTACTCGGACAGGTCGTCCTATGGCTACACCTTC. This chain uses TRBV6-5 with TRBJ1-2; 7 bases agree with TRBD1. The CDR3 consists of 15 residues. The V gene end was trimmed by 0 bases and the J gene end by 4 bases; junction bases not matched to a gene: 5. The germline gives CDR1 MNHEY, CDR2 SVGAGI.